This TCR beta chain came from a study of cytomegalovirus exposure and HLA in healthy donors. As for the study in general: Most genotyped donors, over 70% of about 360, had Caucasian-associated genetic ancestry. Study results and limitations: The authors excluded some V segments, including TRBV6-2 and TRBV6-3, as indistinguishable. Reports indicate that TCR beta sequences accurately predicted the HLA-A and HLA-B alleles of most subjects. Later findings reportedly placed an Asian-associated ancestry cluster below the approximately 670-donor mean for N-insertions.

Details on this clone: Its target is unknown.

V lost 1 base, J lost 5 bases, and 11 bases stayed unmatched. CDR3 length equals 18 residues. CDR1 and CDR2 from the germline V gene are LNHDA and SQIVND (reference sequence). PCR was performed using 60 Vbeta and 13 Jbeta primers. The method was immunoSEQ multiplex PCR; TCRdb's version includes in-frame clones alone and lacks a portion of them. The sample consists of roughly 80,000 clones, less than 85% of them appearing once. This clonotype was sampled from a woman aged 45-65 years in good health and CMV-seronegative. Specimen: PBMCs. This chain links TRBV19 with TRBJ1-4; 9 bases align to TRBD1. The CDR3 DNA reads TGTGCCAGTAGTATAGGAGTGATGACAGGGGGAAAGAATGAAAAACTGTTTTTT. Its translation: CASSIGVMTGGKNEKLFF.